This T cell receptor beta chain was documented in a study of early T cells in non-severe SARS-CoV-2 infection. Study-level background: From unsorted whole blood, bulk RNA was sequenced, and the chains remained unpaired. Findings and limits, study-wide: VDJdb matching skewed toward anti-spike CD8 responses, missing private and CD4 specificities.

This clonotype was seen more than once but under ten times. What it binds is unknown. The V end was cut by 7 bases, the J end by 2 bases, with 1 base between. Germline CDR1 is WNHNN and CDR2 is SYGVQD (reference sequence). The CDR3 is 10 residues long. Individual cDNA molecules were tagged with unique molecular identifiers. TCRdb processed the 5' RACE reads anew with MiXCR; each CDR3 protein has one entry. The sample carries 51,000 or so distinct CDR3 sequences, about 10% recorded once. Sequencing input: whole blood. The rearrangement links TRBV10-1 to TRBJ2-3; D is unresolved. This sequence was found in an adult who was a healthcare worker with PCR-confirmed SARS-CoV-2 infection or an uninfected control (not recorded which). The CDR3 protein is CASITDTQYF. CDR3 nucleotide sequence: TGCGCCAGCATCACAGATACGCAGTATTTT.